This is a list of T cell receptor beta chains from one sample in a study of OX40 agonist ivuxolimab in advanced cancers. Using immunoSEQ multiplex PCR, the repertoire was profiled, and TCRdb retains in-frame clones only, with some absent. The sample shows about 20,000 clones, roughly 78% of them seen only once. The material sequenced was CD4+ or CD8+ T cells sorted from blood, taken in a trial of the OX40 agonist ivuxolimab. The source is an adult with an advanced solid tumor such as melanoma, head and neck, liver or kidney cancer. The CDR3 runs from the conserved cysteine through the conserved F or W. A D gene is named only where the DNA matches it firmly. A clone size is listed for some rows: how often the clone was seen (once, few, many), or a class if it is expanded.

clone_size	j_call	v_call	d_call	cdr3_aa	cdr3_nt
medium-sized	TRBJ2-2	TRBV13	.	CASSGTGGANTGELFF	TGTGCCAGCAGCGGCACCGGGGGCGCGAACACCGGGGAGCTGTTTTTT
.	TRBJ2-7	TRBV2	.	CASSPPGIAEQYF	TGTGCCAGCAGCCCCCCTGGCATAGCCGAGCAGTACTTC
.	TRBJ2-1	TRBV11-2	TRBD1	CASSLVRDSVRSEQFF	TGTGCCAGCAGCTTAGTGAGGGACAGCGTACGGTCTGAGCAGTTCTTC
.	TRBJ2-7	TRBV5-6	.	CASSLEGPSPYEQYF	TGTGCCAGCAGCTTGGAAGGGCCATCGCCCTACGAGCAGTACTTC
.	TRBJ2-3	TRBV5-6	TRBD1	CASSPDRVRGTDTQYF	TGTGCCAGCAGCCCCGACAGGGTACGGGGCACAGATACGCAGTATTTT
.	TRBJ2-1	TRBV7-9	TRBD2	CASSFPSGGTSGNEQFF	TGTGCCAGCAGCTTCCCTAGCGGGGGGACCTCTGGGAATGAGCAGTTCTTC
.	TRBJ2-5	TRBV4-2	.	CASSIDTLQGQETQYF	TGTGCCAGCAGCATAGACACTCTCCAAGGGCAAGAGACCCAGTACTTC
.	TRBJ1-5	TRBV6-5	.	CASSYSTGGPQHF	TGTGCCAGCAGTTACTCGACCGGGGGGCCCCAGCATTTT
.	TRBJ2-7	TRBV6-5	.	CASSYQDYGEQYF	TGTGCCAGCAGTTATCAGGACTACGGCGAGCAGTACTTC
.	TRBJ2-1	TRBV5-4	.	CASSIRQGGGIYNEQFF	TGTGCCAGCAGCATAAGACAGGGAGGGGGCATATACAATGAGCAGTTCTTC
.	TRBJ2-1	TRBV27	TRBD1	CASTSGGGAGNEQFF	TGTGCCAGCACCTCAGGGGGCGGGGCGGGGAATGAGCAGTTCTTC
.	TRBJ1-1	TRBV19	TRBD1	CASTPTGLNTEAFF	TGTGCCAGTACTCCGACAGGGTTGAACACTGAAGCTTTCTTT
.	TRBJ2-1	TRBV7-9	TRBD1	CASSKPGQGLSIRFF	TGTGCCAGCAGCAAGCCGGGACAGGGGCTTAGTATTCGGTTCTTC
.	TRBJ1-1	TRBV19	.	CASSRDITEAFF	TGTGCCAGTAGTCGGGACATTACTGAAGCTTTCTTT
.	TRBJ2-7	TRBV5-6	TRBD1	CASSYSTGALSYEQYF	TGTGCCAGCAGCTATTCCACAGGGGCGCTCTCCTACGAGCAGTACTTC
.	TRBJ2-2	TRBV7-3	TRBD1	CASSSGTGVNTGELFF	TGTGCCAGCAGCTCAGGGACAGGGGTGAACACCGGGGAGCTGTTTTTT
.	TRBJ2-5	TRBV5-1	TRBD1	CASSSGTEQGTQYF	TGCGCCAGCAGTTCCGGGACAGAGCAAGGGACCCAGTACTTC
.	TRBJ2-1	TRBV7-9	.	CASSLGGAFHEQFF	TGTGCCAGCAGCTTAGGGGGCGCGTTCCATGAGCAGTTCTTC
.	TRBJ2-2	TRBV6-5	TRBD1	CASSYGTGITGELFF	TGTGCCAGCAGTTATGGGACAGGGATCACCGGGGAGCTGTTTTTT
.	TRBJ1-2	TRBV7-9	.	CASSFDRTFYGYTF	TGTGCCAGCAGCTTTGACAGGACTTTCTATGGCTACACCTTC
.	TRBJ2-7	TRBV6-5	TRBD1	CASSFRQGRAYEQYF	TGTGCCAGCAGTTTTCGACAGGGGAGAGCATACGAGCAGTACTTC
.	TRBJ1-1	TRBV10-3	TRBD1	CATREGARRTEAFF	TGTGCCACCCGAGAGGGGGCCCGGAGGACTGAAGCTTTCTTT
.	TRBJ2-1	TRBV27	.	CASSFGSLLEQFF	TGTGCCAGCAGTTTCGGGTCCTTGTTGGAGCAGTTCTTC